A selection of T cell receptor beta chains follows, all from one sample in a study of blood T cell repertoires in COVID-19. Sequencing used immunoSEQ multiplex PCR; TCRdb keeps in-frame clones, though not all of them. Counted here are tens of thousands of clones, around three quarters occurring once; the ten biggest clones make up 4% to 5%. The sample comprised peripheral blood. All receptors come from a woman in her forties or fifties with acute or convalescent COVID-19. CDR3s include the opening cysteine and the closing phenylalanine or tryptophan. The order of the fields is J gene, D gene, clone size, V gene, CDR3 protein, CDR3 DNA. The D gene is left open where the match is weak. Clone size appears in some rows only: once, few, many, or a class for an expanded clone.

>TRBJ1-5|TRBD1|-|TRBV20-1
CSASRQGSNQPQHF
TGCAGTGCTAGTAGACAGGGAAGCAATCAGCCCCAGCATTTT
>TRBJ1-2|-|-|TRBV20-1
CSARGGGYTF
TGCAGTGCTAGGGGAGGAGGCTACACCTTC
>TRBJ1-2|-|-|TRBV18
CASSNSAEGYTF
TGTGCCAGCTCAAATTCGGCGGAGGGCTACACCTTC
>TRBJ2-7|TRBD1|-|TRBV19
CASSLRTGGDEQYF
TGTGCCAGTAGTCTCCGGACAGGGGGCGACGAGCAGTACTTC
>TRBJ2-4|TRBD2|-|TRBV2
CAAGSSGANGIQYF
TGTGCCGCAGGGTCTAGCGGGGCGAATGGCATTCAGTACTTC
>TRBJ1-6|TRBD1|-|TRBV9
CASSADRVGYNSPLHF
TGTGCCAGCAGCGCGGACAGGGTGGGGTATAATTCACCCCTCCACTTT
>TRBJ1-1|TRBD1|once|TRBV5-4
CASSSDRDAEAFF
TGTGCCAGCAGCTCGGACAGGGACGCTGAAGCTTTCTTT
>TRBJ1-2|-|-|TRBV24-1
CATSDGRTEDYGYTF
TGTGCCACCAGTGATGGTCGGACAGAAGATTATGGCTACACCTTC
>TRBJ1-3|-|-|TRBV28
CASSVIAGTGNTIYF
TGTGCCAGCAGTGTTATTGCGGGAACCGGAAACACCATATATTTT
>TRBJ2-3|TRBD2|-|TRBV4-2
CASSPHQRGPTDTQYF
TGTGCCAGCAGCCCTCATCAGCGGGGGCCCACAGATACGCAGTATTTT
>TRBJ1-3|TRBD1|-|TRBV10-3
CAISPIWTGAGNTIYF
TGTGCCATCAGCCCTATTTGGACAGGGGCTGGAAACACCATATATTTT
>TRBJ2-7|-|-|TRBV28
CASNLRIGTPASYEQYF
TGTGCCAGCAACCTACGGATAGGGACACCAGCGTCGTACGAGCAGTACTTC
>TRBJ2-7|-|-|TRBV25-1
CASSLPGLVVEQYF
TGTGCCAGCAGCCTACCGGGACTGGTCGTCGAGCAGTACTTC
>TRBJ2-1|TRBD2|-|TRBV2
CASGITSGDRGEQFF
TGTGCCAGCGGTATCACTAGCGGCGACCGCGGGGAGCAGTTCTTC
>TRBJ1-4|TRBD1|-|TRBV9
CASSVSGTGVEKLFF
TGTGCCAGCAGCGTGTCCGGGACAGGGGTTGAAAAACTGTTTTTT
>TRBJ1-2|-|-|TRBV4-1
CASSQENRVNYGYTF
TGCGCCAGCAGCCAAGAAAACCGGGTTAACTATGGCTACACCTTC
>TRBJ1-5|TRBD1|-|TRBV28
CASSLIDRVGQPQHF
TGTGCCAGCAGTTTAATTGACAGGGTTGGGCAGCCCCAGCATTTT
>TRBJ1-2|-|-|TRBV6-5
CASSQGKGGYTF
TGTGCCAGCAGCCAGGGGAAGGGTGGCTACACCTTC
>TRBJ2-6|-|-|TRBV27
CASAQQGRRGGANVLTF
TGTGCCAGCGCCCAGCAAGGCAGAAGGGGTGGGGCCAACGTCCTGACTTTC
>TRBJ1-3|-|-|TRBV10-3
CAISDVAGKSGNTIYF
TGTGCCATCAGCGACGTAGCAGGGAAGTCTGGAAACACCATATATTTT